This T cell receptor beta chain was retrieved from a study of T cells in Graves' hyperthyroidism and ophthalmopathy. Study-level points and caveats: The majority of expanded thyroid clonotypes above 0.001 also appeared in blood.

V lost 0 bases, J lost 4 bases, and 4 bases lay in between. Per the germline V gene, CDR1 is LGHDT and CDR2 is YNNKEL (reference sequence). The CDR3 sequence is 13 residues long. The study defined stable Graves' hyperthyroidism as no ophthalmopathy progression within 18 months. Those with hyperthyroidism were 18 to 65 years old, newly diagnosed, and ill for under 2 months. Comments on this clonotype: Its antigen is still unknown.

TCR beta CDR3 region amplification was performed from RNA transcripts. First-round RT-PCR with HTBI primers amplified the TCR CDR3 region. Using its own MiXCR run on the multiplex PCR reads, TCRdb lists one record per CDR3 protein. The repertoire includes around 520,000 distinct CDR3 sequences, approximately 15% of them detected once, and about a sixth sits in the top ten. This chain links TRBV3-1 with TRBJ1-3, with D hard to call. Sequencing was performed on blood. This receptor was identified in a woman aged 18-30 years with Graves' hyperthyroidism. CDR3: CASSQEMGNTIYF. Here the CDR3 DNA reads TGTGCCAGCAGCCAAGAAATGGGAAACACCATATATTTT. Full variable domain (remainder filled in from reference TRBV3-1 and TRBJ1-3): DTAVSQTPKYLVTQMGNDKSIKCEQNLGHDTMYWYKQDSKKFLKIMFSYNNKELIINETVPNRFSPKSPDKAHLNLHINSLELGDSAVYFCASSQEMGNTIYFGEGSWLTVV.